These 19 T cell receptor beta chains originate from one sample sequenced in a study of cytomegalovirus exposure and HLA in healthy donors. Some clones are missing from TCRdb's copy, which holds only in-frame ones; the method was immunoSEQ multiplex PCR. There are about 200,000 clones in the sample; around 83% occur only once, and 10% to 15% lies in the top ten. Material for sequencing was PBMCs. These receptors were obtained from a young woman in good health and CMV-seropositive.

The chain joins TRBV28 to TRBJ1-2; D is unclear. Germline values: CDR1 MDHEN, CDR2 SYDVKM. Trimming stripped 2 bases from V and 6 bases from J, with 10 bases between. The length of the CDR3 is 13 residues. The CDR3 coding sequence is TGTGCCAGCAGTTTAAGGGTGAGGGATGGCTACACCTTC. This translates into CASSLRVRDGYTF.

The V call is TRBV9, the J call TRBJ2-2; no clear D. CDR1 and CDR2 (germline): SGDLS, YYNGEE. The CDR3 consists of 12 residues. V dropped 4 bases and J dropped 2 bases, with 3 bases sitting between them. The chain's CDR3 is CASSLNTGELFF. CDR3 in DNA: TGTGCCAGCAGCTTAAACACCGGGGAGCTGTTTTTT.

The chain couples TRBV27 to TRBJ2-1; TRBD2 aligns across 7 bases. Germline CDR1 reads MNHEY; CDR2 reads SMNVEV (reference sequence). CDR3 length: 15 residues. V was pared by 3 bases and J by 10 bases, with 12 bases of the junction left unmatched. The CDR3 coding sequence is TGTGCCAGCAGTTTGGGCGGGAGCCTGGTCGGCGAGCAGTTCTTC. It translates to CASSLGGSLVGEQFF.

The chain employs TRBV30 and TRBJ2-7, with a possible D match to TRBD1 (5 bases). This CDR3 is 13 amino acids long. Trimming removed 1 base at V and 0 bases at J, with 7 bases between. Germline V lookup: CDR1 GTSNPN, CDR2 SVGIG (reference sequence). The CDR3 is CAWSDRSSYEQYF. CDR3 sequence (DNA): TGTGCCTGGAGTGACAGGAGCTCCTACGAGCAGTACTTC.

This clone appeared a single time. J is TRBJ1-2 and V is TRBV6-6; 7 bases match TRBD1. V shed 6 bases, J shed 7 bases, and the junction held 11 bases outside the gene matches. The CDR3 spans 14 residues. The germline gives CDR1 MNHNY, CDR2 SVGAGI (reference sequence). In nucleotides, the CDR3 is TGTGCCAGCAGCCCCACCCCGACAGGGAGTGGCTACACCTTC. It encodes CASSPTPTGSGYTF.

This sequence joins TRBV11-3 and TRBJ2-1, with a weak D call TRBD2 (6 bases). Germline V gene data show CDR1 as SGHNT and CDR2 as YENEEA. V lost 5 bases, J lost 8 bases, and 19 bases lay in between. The CDR3 extends over 15 amino acids. CDR3 DNA: TGTGCCAGCAGCCCGGGACTTGGGGGATGGGATGAGCAGTTCTTC. Translation gives CASSPGLGGWDEQFF.

Only one count was recorded for this clone. This chain connects TRBV5-1 to TRBJ1-2, with 7 bases fitting TRBD1. The junction had 11 bases not matched to a gene; V was cut back by 4 bases and J by 5 bases. CDR3 length: 15 amino acids. The V gene's germline CDR1 is SGHRS and CDR2 YFSETQ. The chain's CDR3 is CASSQMGTEDYGYTF. The CDR3 nucleotides are TGCGCCAGCAGCCAAATGGGGACAGAAGATTATGGCTACACCTTC.

The CDR3, as DNA: TGCGCCAGCAGCATTAGCGTAAGCTCCTACAATGAGCAGTTCTTC. This gives the protein CASSISVSSYNEQFF. This chain links TRBV5-1 with TRBJ2-1; D perhaps matches TRBD2 (5 bases). This CDR3 has 15 residues. Germline V gives CDR1 SGHRS, CDR2 YFSETQ. V lost 4 bases and J 0 bases, leaving 11 bases between the germline ends.

The chain links TRBV15 to TRBJ1-4, with D uncertain. This CDR3 has 15 residues. The V end was cut by 1 base, the J end by 6 bases, with 12 bases between. Germline loops: CDR1 LNHNV, CDR2 YYDKDF (reference sequence). DNA of the CDR3: TGTGCCACCAGCAGAGGCGGGGAATTATATGAAAAACTGTTTTTT. Translation: CATSRGGELYEKLFF.

The CDR3 region is CSVLGRTTDTQYF. CDR3 bases: TGCAGCGTTCTAGGCAGAACCACAGATACGCAGTATTTT. The chain is built from TRBV29-1 and TRBJ2-3; D remains unclear. V was pared by 5 bases and J by 2 bases, with 11 bases between. The CDR3 has 13 amino acids. The germline gives CDR1 SQVTM, CDR2 ANQGSEA.

CDR3 residues: CASSLLESQQFF. Written as DNA, the CDR3 is TGTGCCAGCAGCTTACTCGAGAGCCAGCAGTTCTTC. The rearrangement links TRBV7-9 to TRBJ2-1; D gene uncertain. CDR1 and CDR2 from the germline V gene are SEHNR and FQNEAQ (reference sequence). There are 12 residues in the CDR3. Trimming cost V 2 bases and J 11 bases, with 10 bases left between them.

The table lists this clone with a few counts. The V call is TRBV6-6, the J call TRBJ2-7, with TRBD2 as a possible D gene (6 bases). Germline-derived CDR1 and CDR2 are MNHNY and SVGAGI (reference sequence). The CDR3 consists of 15 residues. Trimming stripped 6 bases from V and 2 bases from J, with 17 bases between. As DNA, the CDR3 is TGTGCCAGCAGCGAAGATGGGGGAGGCACCTACGAGCAGTACTTC. This sequence encodes CASSEDGGGTYEQYF.

The V gene is TRBV6-1, the J gene TRBJ2-2; D possibly corresponds to TRBD2 (6 bases). Germline assignment: CDR1 MNHNS and CDR2 SASEGT. This CDR3 spans 18 amino acids. Trimming took off 0 bases at V and 2 bases at J, with 16 bases between the two ends. The CDR3 is CASSEALLGGANTGELFF. The CDR3 region has the DNA TGTGCCAGCAGTGAAGCGCTTCTTGGCGGGGCTAACACCGGGGAGCTGTTTTTT.

The J gene is TRBJ2-5, the V gene TRBV7-9; TRBD2 matches at 12 bases. V gave up 1 base and J gave up 5 bases; unmatched junction bases: 11. CDR3 size: 18 residues. The germline CDR1 and CDR2 sequences are SEHNR and FQNEAQ (reference sequence). This CDR3 is CASSLDLLAGGRRETQYF. The CDR3 DNA is TGTGCCAGCAGCTTAGATCTCCTAGCGGGAGGGCGCCGGGAGACCCAGTACTTC.

The rearrangement uses TRBV18 and TRBJ2-2; possible D gene TRBD1, 5 bases. This CDR3 has 14 residues. CDR1 is KGHSH, CDR2 LQKENI, per germline. Trimming pared 3 bases from V and 5 bases from J, leaving 10 bases between. As DNA, the CDR3 is TGTGCCAGCTCACCGGGGCCAGTTACCGGGGAGCTGTTTTTT. Translating it yields CASSPGPVTGELFF.

V and J are TRBV29-1 and TRBJ2-1, with D possibly being TRBD2 (6 bases). V lost 4 bases to trimming and J lost 5 bases, with 12 bases between them. The CDR3 runs 13 residues. Germline values: CDR1 SQVTM, CDR2 ANQGSEA. Here the CDR3 DNA reads TGCAGCGTTGGTACTAGCACCAACAATGAGCAGTTCTTC. Residues: CSVGTSTNNEQFF.

The chain employs TRBV4-1 and TRBJ2-2, with 7 nucleotides matching TRBD2. This CDR3 has 17 amino acids. Looked up from germline, CDR1 is MGHRA and CDR2 is YSYEKL. Unmatched junction bases numbered 9, after V lost 4 bases and J lost 1 base. The CDR3 nucleotides are TGCGCCAGCAGCCTTTCCCCCGCTAGCGGGAACACCGGGGAGCTGTTTTTT. This sequence encodes CASSLSPASGNTGELFF.

The rearrangement joins TRBV9 to TRBJ2-7, with 9 positions matching TRBD1. V shed 3 bases and J 5 bases; nucleotides not matched to a gene: 3. CDR1 and CDR2 from the germline V gene are SGDLS and YYNGEE. This CDR3 contains 13 residues. The CDR3 DNA is TGTGCCAGCAGCGCGGACAGGGGCAACGAGCAGTACTTC. Protein sequence: CASSADRGNEQYF.

The gene calls are TRBV5-1 and TRBJ1-3, with D perhaps TRBD1 (6 bases). This CDR3 is built from 17 residues. Per germline, CDR1 SGHRS and CDR2 YFSETQ. Trimming stripped 0 bases from V and 3 bases from J, with 16 bases between. CDR3 in DNA: TGCGCCAGCAGCTTGGACTCCGGGACAACGATTGGAAACACCATATATTTT. Residues: CASSLDSGTTIGNTIYF.